The source of this T cell receptor beta chain is a study of early T cells in non-severe SARS-CoV-2 infection. This clonotype was recorded many times. V was shortened by 0 bases and J by 8 bases, with 8 bases between the two germline ends. CDR3 length equals 13 residues. Germline-derived CDR1 and CDR2 are SGDLS and YYNGEE. In the library, individual cDNA molecules carried attached unique molecular identifiers. One entry per CDR3 protein results from TCRdb running MiXCR on the 5' RACE reads. The table records tens of thousands of distinct CDR3 sequences, under 9.5% of them present only once. V and J are TRBV9 and TRBJ1-4; no clear D. This TCR was sampled from an adult who was a healthcare worker with PCR-confirmed SARS-CoV-2 infection or an uninfected control (not recorded which). Sequenced sample: whole blood. DNA for the CDR3: TGTGCCAGCAGCGTAGACAGTCCCGAAAAACTGTTTTTT. Its protein is CASSVDSPEKLFF.